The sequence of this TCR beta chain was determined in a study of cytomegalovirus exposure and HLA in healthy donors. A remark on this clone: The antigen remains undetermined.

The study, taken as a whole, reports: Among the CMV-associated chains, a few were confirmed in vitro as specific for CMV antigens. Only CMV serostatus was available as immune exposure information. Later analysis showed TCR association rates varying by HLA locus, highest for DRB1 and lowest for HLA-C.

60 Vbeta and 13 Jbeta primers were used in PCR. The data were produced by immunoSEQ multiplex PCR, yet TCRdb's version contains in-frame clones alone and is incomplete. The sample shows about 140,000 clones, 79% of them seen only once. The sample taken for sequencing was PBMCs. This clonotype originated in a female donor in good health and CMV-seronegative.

The CDR3 region has the DNA TGTGCCACCCGCCCTAGCGGGGGGCCGGGTGAGCAGTTCTTC. It encodes CATRPSGGPGEQFF. The chain recombines TRBV2 with TRBJ2-1; TRBD2 agrees at 11 bases. Looked up from germline, CDR1 is SNHLY and CDR2 is FYNNEI. The CDR3 is 14 amino acids. Losses at the gene ends were 10 bases for V and 9 bases for J; bases not matched to a gene: 11.